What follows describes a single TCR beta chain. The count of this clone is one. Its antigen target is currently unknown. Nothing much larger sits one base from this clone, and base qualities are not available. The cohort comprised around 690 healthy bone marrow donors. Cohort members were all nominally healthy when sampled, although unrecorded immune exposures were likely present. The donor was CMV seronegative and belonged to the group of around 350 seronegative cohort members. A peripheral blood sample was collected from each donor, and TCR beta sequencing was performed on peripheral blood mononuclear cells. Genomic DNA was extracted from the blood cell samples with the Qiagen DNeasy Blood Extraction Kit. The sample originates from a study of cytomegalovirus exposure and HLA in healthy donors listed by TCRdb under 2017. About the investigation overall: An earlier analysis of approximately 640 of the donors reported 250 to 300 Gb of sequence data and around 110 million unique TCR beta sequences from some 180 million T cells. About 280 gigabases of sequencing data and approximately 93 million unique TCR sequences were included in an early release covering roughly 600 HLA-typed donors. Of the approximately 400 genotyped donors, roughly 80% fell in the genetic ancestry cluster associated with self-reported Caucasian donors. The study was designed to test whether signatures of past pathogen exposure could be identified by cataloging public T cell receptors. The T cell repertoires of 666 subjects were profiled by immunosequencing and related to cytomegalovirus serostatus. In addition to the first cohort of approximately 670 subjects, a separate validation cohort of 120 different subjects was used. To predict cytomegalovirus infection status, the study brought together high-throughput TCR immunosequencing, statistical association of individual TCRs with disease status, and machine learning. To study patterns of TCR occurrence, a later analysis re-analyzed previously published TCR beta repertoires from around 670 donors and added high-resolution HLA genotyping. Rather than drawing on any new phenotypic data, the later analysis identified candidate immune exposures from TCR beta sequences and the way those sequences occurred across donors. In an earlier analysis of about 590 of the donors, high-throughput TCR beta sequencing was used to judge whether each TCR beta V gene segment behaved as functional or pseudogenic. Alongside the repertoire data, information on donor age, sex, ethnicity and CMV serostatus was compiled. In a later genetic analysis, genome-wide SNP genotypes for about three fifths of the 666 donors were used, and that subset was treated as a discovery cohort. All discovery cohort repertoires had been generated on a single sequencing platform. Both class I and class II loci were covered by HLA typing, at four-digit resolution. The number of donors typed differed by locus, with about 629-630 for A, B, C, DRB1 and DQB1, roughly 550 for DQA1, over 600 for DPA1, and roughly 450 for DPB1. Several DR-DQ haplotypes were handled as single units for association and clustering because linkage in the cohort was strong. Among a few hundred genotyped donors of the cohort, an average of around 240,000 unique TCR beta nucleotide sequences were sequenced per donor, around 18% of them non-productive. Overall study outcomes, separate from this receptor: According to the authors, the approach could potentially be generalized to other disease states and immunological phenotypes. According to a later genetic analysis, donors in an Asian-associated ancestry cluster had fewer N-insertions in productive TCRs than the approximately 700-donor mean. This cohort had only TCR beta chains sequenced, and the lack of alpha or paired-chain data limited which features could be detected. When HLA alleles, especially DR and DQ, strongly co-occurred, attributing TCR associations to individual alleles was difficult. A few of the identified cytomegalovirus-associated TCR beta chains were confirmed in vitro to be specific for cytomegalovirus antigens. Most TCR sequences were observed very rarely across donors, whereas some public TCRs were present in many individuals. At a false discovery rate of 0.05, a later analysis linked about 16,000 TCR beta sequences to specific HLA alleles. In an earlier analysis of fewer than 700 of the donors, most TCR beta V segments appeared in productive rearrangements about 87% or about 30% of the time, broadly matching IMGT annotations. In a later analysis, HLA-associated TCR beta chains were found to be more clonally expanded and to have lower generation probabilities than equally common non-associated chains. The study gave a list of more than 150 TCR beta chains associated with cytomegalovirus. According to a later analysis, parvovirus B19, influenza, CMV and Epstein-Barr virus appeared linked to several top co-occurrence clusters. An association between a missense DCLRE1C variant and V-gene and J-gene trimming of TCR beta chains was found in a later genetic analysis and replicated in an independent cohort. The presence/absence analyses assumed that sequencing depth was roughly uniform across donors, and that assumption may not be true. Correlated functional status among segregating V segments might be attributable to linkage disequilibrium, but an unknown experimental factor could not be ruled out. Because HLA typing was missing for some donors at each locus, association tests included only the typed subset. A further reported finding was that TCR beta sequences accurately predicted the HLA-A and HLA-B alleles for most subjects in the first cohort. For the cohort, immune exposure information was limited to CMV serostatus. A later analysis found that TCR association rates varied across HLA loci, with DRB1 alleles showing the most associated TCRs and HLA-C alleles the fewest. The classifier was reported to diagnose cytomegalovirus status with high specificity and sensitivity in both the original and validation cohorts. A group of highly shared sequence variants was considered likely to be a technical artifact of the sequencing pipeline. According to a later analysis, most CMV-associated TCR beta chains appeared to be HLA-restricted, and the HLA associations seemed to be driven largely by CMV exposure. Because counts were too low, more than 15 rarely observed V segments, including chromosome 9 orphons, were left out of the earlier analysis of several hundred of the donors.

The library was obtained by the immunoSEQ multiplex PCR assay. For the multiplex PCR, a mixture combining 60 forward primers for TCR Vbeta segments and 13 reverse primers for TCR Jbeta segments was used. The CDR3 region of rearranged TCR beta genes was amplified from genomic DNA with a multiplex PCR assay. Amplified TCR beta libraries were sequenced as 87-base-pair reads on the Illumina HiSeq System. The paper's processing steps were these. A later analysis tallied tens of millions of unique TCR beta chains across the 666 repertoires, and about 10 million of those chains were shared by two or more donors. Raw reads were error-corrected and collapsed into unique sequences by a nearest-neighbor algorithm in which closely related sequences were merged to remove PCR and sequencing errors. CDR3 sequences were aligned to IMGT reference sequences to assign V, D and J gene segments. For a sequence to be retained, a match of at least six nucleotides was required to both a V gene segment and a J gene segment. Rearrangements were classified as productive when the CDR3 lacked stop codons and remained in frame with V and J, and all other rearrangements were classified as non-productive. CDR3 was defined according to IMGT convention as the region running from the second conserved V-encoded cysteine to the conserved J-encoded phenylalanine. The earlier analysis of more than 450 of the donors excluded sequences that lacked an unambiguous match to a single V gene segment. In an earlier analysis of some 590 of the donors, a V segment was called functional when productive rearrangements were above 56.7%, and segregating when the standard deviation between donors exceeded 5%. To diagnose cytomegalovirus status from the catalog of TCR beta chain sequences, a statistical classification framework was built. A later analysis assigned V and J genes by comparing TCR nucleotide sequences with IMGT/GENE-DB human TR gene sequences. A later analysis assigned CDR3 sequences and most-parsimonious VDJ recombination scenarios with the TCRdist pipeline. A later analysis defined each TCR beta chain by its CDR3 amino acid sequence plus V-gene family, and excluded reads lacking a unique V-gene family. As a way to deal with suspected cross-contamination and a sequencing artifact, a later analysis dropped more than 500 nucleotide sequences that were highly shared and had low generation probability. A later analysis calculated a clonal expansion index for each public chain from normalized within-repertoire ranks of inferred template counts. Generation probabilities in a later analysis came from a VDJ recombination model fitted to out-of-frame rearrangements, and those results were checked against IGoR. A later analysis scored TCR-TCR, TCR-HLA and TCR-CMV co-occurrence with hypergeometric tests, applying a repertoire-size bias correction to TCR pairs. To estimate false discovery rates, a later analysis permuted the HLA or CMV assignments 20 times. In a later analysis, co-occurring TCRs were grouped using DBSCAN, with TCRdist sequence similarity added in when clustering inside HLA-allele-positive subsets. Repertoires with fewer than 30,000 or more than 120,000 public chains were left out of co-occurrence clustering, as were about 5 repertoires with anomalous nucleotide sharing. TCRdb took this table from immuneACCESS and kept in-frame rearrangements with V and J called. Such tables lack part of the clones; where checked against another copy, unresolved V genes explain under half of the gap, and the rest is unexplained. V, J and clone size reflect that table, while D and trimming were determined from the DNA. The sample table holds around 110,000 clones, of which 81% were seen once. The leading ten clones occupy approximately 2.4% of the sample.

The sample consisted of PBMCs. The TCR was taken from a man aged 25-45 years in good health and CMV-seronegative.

Here is the DNA: TGTGCCAGCAGCTTAGACTACGGGGGGGCGAGGGAGCAGTTCTTC. The translation is CASSLDYGGAREQFF. Rearrangement joined TRBV11-2 to TRBJ2-1; TRBD2 fits 8 bases in the junction. CDR1 and CDR2, looked up from the germline V gene, are SGHAT and FQNNGV. The CDR3 goes from the cysteine to the phenylalanine over 15 residues. CDR3 DNA is the only sequence kept; it has 45 bases, read in frame from the first base. V has 0 bases trimmed and J has 10 bases trimmed; junction bases matching no gene number 8. The reference TRBV11-2 and TRBJ2-1 proteins fill in what lies around the CDR3, so the full variable domain reads EAGVAQSPRYKIIEKRQSVAFWCNPISGHATLYWYQQILGQGPKLLIQFQNNGVVDDSQLPKDRFSAERLKGVDSTLKIQPAKLEDSAVYLCASSLDYGGAREQFFGPGTRLTVL.